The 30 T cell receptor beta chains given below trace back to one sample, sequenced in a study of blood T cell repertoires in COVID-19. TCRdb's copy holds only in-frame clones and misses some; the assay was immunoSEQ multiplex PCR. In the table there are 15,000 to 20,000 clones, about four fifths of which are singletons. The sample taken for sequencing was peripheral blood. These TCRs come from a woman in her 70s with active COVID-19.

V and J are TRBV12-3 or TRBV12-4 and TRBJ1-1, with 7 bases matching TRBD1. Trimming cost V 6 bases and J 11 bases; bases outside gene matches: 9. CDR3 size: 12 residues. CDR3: CASSVRRGRAFF. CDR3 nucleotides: TGTGCCAGCAGCGTCCGCAGGGGGAGGGCTTTCTTT.

The CDR3 sequence: CASSLRLGHEQFF. Written as DNA, the CDR3 is TGTGCCAGCAGCCTCCGACTCGGCCATGAGCAGTTCTTC. V and J are TRBV5-4 and TRBJ2-1; D gene uncertain. This CDR3 spans 13 amino acids. Looked up from germline, CDR1 is SGHNT and CDR2 is YYREEE (reference sequence). The germline V and J ends were trimmed by 4 bases and 8 bases, with 13 bases remaining between them.

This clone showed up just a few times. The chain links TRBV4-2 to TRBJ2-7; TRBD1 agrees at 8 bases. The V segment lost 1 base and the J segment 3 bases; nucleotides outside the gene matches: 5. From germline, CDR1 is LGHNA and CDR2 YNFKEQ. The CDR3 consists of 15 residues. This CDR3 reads CASSQGLGQDYEQYF. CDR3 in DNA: TGTGCCAGCAGCCAAGGTCTGGGACAGGACTACGAGCAGTACTTC.

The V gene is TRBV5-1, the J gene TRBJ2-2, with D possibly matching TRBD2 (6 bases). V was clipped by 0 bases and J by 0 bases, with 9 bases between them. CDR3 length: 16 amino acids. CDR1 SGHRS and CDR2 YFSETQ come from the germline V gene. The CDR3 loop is CASSLGPSANTGELFF. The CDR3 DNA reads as TGCGCCAGCAGCTTGGGTCCTAGCGCGAACACCGGGGAGCTGTTTTTT.

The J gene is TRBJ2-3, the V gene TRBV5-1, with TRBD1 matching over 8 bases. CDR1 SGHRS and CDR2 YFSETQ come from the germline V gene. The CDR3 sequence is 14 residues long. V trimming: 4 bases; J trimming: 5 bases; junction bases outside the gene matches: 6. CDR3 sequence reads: CASSTGQGIDTQYF. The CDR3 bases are TGCGCCAGCAGCACAGGACAGGGAATAGATACGCAGTATTTT.

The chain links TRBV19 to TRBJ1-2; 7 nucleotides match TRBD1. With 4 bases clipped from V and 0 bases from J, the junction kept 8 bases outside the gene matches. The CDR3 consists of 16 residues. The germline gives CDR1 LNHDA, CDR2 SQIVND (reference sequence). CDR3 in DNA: TGTGCCAGTAGTACGGCGGGACAGACTTCTAACTATGGCTACACCTTC. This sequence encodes CASSTAGQTSNYGYTF.

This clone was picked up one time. The CDR3 region has the DNA TGCGCCAGCAGCCCCGGGACATCGACCTACGAGCAGTACTTC. Amino acid sequence: CASSPGTSTYEQYF. J is TRBJ2-7 and V is TRBV5-1; TRBD1 might be the D (6 bases). The V end was cut by 4 bases, the J end by 2 bases, with 13 bases between. From germline, CDR1 is SGHRS and CDR2 YFSETQ. This CDR3 region has 14 residues.

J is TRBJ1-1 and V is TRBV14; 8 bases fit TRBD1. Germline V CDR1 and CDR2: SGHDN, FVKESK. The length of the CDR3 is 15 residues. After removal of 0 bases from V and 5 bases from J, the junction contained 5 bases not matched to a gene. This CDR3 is CASSQDLDRVTEAFF. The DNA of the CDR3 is TGTGCCAGCAGCCAAGATCTGGACAGGGTTACTGAAGCTTTCTTT.

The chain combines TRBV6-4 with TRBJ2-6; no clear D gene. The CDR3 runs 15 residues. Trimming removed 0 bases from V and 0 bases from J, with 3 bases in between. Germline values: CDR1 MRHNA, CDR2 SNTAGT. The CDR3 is CASSDSSSGANVLTF. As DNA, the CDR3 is TGTGCCAGCAGTGACTCGAGCTCTGGGGCCAACGTCCTGACTTTC.

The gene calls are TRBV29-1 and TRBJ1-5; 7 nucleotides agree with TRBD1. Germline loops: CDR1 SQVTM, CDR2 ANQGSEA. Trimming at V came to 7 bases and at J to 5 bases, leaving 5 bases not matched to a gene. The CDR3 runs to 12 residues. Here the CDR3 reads CSARQGDQPQHF. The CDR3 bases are TGCAGCGCGCGACAGGGTGATCAGCCCCAGCATTTT.

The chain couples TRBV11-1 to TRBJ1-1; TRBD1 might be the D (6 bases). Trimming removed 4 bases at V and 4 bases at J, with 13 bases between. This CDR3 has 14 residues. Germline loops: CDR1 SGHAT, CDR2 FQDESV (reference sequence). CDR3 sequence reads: CASSSTQGGTEAFF. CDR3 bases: TGTGCCAGCAGCTCAACTCAAGGGGGCACTGAAGCTTTCTTT.

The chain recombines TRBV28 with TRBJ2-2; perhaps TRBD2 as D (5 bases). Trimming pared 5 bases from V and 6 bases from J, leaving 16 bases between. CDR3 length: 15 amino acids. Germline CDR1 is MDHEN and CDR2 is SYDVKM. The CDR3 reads CASSPRTVSAGELFF. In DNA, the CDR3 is TGTGCCAGCAGTCCCAGGACTGTTTCCGCCGGGGAGCTGTTTTTT.

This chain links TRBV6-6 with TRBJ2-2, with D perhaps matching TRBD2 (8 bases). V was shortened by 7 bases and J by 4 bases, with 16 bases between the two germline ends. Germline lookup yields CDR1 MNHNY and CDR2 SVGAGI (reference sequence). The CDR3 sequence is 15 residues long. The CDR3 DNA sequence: TGTGCCAGCACGGGGGGGACAGCACTCACCGGGGAGCTGTTTTTT. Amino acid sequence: CASTGGTALTGELFF.

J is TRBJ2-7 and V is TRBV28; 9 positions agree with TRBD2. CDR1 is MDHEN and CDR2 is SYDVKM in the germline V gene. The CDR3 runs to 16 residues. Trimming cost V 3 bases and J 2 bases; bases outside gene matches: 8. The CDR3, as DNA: TGTGCCAGCAGTTTCAGACTAGCGGCCCTGACCTACGAGCAGTACTTC. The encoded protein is CASSFRLAALTYEQYF.

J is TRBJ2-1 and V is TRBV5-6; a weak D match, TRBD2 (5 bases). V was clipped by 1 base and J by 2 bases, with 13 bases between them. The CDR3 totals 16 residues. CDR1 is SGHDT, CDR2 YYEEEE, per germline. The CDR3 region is CASSLFREAPYNEQFF. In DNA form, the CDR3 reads TGTGCCAGCAGCTTGTTTCGGGAAGCCCCCTACAATGAGCAGTTCTTC.

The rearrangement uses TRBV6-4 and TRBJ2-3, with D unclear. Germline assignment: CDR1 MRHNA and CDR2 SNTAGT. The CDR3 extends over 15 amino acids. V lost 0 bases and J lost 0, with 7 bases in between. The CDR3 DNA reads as TGTGCCAGCAGTGACTCCGTTAGTAGCACAGATACGCAGTATTTT. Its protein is CASSDSVSSTDTQYF.

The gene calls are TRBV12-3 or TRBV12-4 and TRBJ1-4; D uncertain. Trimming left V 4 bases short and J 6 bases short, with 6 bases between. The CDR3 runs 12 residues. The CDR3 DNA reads TGTGCCAGCAGTTACTACGATGAAAAACTGTTTTTT. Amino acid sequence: CASSYYDEKLFF.

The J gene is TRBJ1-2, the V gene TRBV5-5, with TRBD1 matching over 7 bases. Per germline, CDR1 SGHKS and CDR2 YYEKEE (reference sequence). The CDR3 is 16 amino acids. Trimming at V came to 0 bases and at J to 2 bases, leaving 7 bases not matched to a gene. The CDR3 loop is CASSLGFDRENYGYTF. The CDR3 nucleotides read TGTGCCAGCAGCTTGGGGTTTGACAGGGAAAACTATGGCTACACCTTC.

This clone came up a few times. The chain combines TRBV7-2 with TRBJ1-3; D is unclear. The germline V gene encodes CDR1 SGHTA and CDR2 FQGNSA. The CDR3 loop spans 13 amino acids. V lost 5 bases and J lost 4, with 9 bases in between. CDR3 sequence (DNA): TGTGCCAGCAGCGTAGGCGAGGGAAACACCATATATTTT. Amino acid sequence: CASSVGEGNTIYF.

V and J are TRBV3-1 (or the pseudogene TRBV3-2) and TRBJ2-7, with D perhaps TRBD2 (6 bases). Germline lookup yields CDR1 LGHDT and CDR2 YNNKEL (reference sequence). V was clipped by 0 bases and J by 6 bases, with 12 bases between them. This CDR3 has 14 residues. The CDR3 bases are TGTGCCAGCAGCCAAGATCAAGGTAGCGGCGAGCAGTACTTC. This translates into CASSQDQGSGEQYF.

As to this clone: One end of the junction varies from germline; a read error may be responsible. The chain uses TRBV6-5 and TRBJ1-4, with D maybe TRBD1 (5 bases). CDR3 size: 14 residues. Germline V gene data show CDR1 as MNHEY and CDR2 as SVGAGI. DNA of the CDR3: TGTGCCAGCAGCCGGGGACGGACTAACGAAAAACTGTTTTTT. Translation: CASSRGRTNEKLFF.

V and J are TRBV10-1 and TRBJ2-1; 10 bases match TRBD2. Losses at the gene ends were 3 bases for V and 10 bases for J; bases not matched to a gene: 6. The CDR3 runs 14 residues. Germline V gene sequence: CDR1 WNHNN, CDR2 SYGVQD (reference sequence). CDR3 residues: CASSDPSGRDEQFF. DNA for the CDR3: TGCGCCAGCAGTGACCCGAGCGGGAGGGACGAGCAGTTCTTC.

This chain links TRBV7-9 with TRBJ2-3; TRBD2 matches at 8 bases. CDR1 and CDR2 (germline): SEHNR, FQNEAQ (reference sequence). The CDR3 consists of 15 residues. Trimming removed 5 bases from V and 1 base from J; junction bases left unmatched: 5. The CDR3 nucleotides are TGTGCCAGCAGCCCGGGACTAGGGGGCACAGATACGCAGTATTTT. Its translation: CASSPGLGGTDTQYF.

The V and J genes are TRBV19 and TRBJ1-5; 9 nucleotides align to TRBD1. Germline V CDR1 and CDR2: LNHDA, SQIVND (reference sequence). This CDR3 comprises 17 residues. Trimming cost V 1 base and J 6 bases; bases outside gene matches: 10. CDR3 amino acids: CASSIVGTGILFQPQHF. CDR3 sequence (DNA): TGTGCCAGTAGTATAGTAGGGACAGGGATTCTTTTTCAGCCCCAGCATTTT.

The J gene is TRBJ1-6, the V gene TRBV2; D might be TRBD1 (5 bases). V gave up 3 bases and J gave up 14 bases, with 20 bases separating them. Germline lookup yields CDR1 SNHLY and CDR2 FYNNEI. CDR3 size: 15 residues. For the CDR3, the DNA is TGTGCCAGCAGTGAGGCGCAGGGCGGGATCTTCACCCTCCACTTT. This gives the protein CASSEAQGGIFTLHF.

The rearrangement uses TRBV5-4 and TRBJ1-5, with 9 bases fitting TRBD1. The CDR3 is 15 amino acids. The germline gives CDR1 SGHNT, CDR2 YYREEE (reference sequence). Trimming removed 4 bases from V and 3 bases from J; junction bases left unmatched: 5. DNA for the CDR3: TGTGCCAGCAGCGCCGGGACAGGGAACAATCAGCCCCAGCATTTT. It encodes CASSAGTGNNQPQHF.

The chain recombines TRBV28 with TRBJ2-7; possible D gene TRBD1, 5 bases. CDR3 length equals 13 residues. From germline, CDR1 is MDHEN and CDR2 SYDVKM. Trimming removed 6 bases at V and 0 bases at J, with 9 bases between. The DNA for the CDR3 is TGTGCCAGCAGAAACAGGCCCTCCTACGAGCAGTACTTC. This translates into CASRNRPSYEQYF.

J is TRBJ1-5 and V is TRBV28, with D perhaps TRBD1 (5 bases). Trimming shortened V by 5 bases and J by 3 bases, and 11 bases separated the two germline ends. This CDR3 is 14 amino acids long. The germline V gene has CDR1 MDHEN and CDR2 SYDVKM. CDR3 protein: CASSMGGDNQPQHF. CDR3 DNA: TGTGCCAGCAGTATGGGAGGGGACAATCAGCCCCAGCATTTT. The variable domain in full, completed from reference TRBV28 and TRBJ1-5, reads DVKVTQSSRYLVKRTGEKVFLECVQDMDHENMFWYRQDPGLGLRLIYFSYDVKMKEKGDIPEGYSVSREKKERFSLILESASTNQTSMYLCASSMGGDNQPQHFGDGTRLSIL.

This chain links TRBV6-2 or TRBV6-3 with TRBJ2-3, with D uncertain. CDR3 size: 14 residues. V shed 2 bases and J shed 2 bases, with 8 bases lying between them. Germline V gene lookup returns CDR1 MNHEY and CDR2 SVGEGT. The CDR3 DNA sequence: TGTGCCAGCAGTTACGCTAGAATCACAGATACGCAGTATTTT. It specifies CASSYARITDTQYF.

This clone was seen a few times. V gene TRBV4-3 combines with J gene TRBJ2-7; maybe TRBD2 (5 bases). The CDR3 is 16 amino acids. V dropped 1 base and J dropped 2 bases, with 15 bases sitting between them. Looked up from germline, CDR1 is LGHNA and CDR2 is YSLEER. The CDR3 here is CASSQVRSFGAYEQYF. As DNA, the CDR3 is TGCGCCAGCAGCCAAGTCCGCTCGTTCGGGGCCTACGAGCAGTACTTC.